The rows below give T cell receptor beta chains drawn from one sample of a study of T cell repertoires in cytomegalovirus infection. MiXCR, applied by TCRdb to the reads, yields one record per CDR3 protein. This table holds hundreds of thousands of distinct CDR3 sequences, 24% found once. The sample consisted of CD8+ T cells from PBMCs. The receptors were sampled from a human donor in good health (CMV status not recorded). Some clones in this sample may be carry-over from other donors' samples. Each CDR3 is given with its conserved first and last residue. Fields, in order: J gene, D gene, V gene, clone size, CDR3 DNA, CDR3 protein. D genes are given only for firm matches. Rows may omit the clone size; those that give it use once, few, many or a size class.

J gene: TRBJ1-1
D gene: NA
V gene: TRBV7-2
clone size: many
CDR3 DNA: TGTGCCAGCAGCTTAGCCCGCGGGCCGGCCACTGAAGCTTTCTTT
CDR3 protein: CASSLARGPATEAFF

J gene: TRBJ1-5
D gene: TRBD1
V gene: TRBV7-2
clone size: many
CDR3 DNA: TGTGCCAGCAGCTTGGACAGGGGCCGCGGGATACCTGATGGGGTCAATCAGCCCCAGCATTTT
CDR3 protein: CASSLDRGRGIPDGVNQPQHF

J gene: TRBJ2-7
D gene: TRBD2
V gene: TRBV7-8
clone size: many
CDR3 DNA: TGTGCCAGCAGCTTAGAGAGCGGGGGGGCCTACGAGCAGTACTTC
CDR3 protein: CASSLESGGAYEQYF

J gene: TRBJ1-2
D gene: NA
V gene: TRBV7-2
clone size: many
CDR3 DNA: TGTGCCAGCAACCTCCCCGACTATGGCTACACCTTC
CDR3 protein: CASNLPDYGYTF

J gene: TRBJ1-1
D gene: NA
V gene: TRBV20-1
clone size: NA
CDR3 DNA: TGCAGTGCTAGACCCCGGGACACCACTGAAGCTTTCTTT
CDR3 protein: CSARPRDTTEAFF

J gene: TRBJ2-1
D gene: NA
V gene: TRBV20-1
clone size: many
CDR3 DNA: TGCAGTGCTAGAGATCGAGACTCCTACAATGAGCAGTTCTTC
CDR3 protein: CSARDRDSYNEQFF

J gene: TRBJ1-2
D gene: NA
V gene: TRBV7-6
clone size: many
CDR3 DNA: TGTGCCAGCAGCTTAGAGCCCGCCGGGCTGCCGGGACCGGTACCCTATGGCTACACCTTC
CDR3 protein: CASSLEPAGLPGPVPYGYTF

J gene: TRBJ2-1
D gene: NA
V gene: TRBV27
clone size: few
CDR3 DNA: TGTGCCAGCAGCCCCAGGTGGGCATCCTACAATGAGCAGTTCTTC
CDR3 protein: CASSPRWASYNEQFF

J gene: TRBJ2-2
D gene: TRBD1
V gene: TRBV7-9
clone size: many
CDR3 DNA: TGTGCCAGCAGCTATCTTCCGACAGGGACCGGGGAGCTGTTTTTT
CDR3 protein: CASSYLPTGTGELFF

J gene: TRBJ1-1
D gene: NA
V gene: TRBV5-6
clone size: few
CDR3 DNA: TGTGCCAGCAGGCTACACATGAACACTGAAGCTTTCTTT
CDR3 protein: CASRLHMNTEAFF

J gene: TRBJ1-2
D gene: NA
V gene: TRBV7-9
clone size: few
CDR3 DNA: TGTGCCAGCAGCGAGGGACCGTTCTATGGCTACACCTTC
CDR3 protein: CASSEGPFYGYTF

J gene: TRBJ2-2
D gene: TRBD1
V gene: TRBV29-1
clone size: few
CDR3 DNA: TGCAGCGCCCGGACAGGGTTCGGGGAGCTGTTTTTT
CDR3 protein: CSARTGFGELFF

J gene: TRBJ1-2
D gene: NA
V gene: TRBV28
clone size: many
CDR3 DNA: TGTGCCAGCAGTTTATCGCAGACGCAGCTCCAGTTTAACTATGGCTACACCTTC
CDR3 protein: CASSLSQTQLQFNYGYTF

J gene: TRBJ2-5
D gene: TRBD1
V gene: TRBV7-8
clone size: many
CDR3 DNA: TGTGCCAGCAGCATCCCGGGACAGGGGTCTGGGACCCAGTACTTC
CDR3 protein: CASSIPGQGSGTQYF

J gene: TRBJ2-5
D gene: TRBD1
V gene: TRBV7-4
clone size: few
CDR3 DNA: TGTGCCAGCAGTCCCCCAGGGGGCGCGGAGACCCAGTACTTC
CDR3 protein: CASSPPGGAETQYF

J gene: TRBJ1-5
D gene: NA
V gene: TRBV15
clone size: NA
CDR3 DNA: TGTGCCACCAGCAGCGGGGGGGGGAGCAATCAGCCCCAGCATTTT
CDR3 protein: CATSSGGGSNQPQHF

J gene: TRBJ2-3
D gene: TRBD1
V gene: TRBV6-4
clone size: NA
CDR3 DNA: TGTGCCAGCAGTGACCAGGGGGCTAGCGATACGCAGTATTTT
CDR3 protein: CASSDQGASDTQYF

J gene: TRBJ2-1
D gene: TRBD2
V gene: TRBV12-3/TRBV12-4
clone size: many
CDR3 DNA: TGTGCCAGCAGCCCGGGACTAGCGGGGCAGTTCTTC
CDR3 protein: CASSPGLAGQFF

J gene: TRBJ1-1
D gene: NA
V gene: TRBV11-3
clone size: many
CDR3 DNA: TGTGCCAGCAGTTTAGGGGGGCTAAACACTGAAGCTTTCTTT
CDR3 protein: CASSLGGLNTEAFF

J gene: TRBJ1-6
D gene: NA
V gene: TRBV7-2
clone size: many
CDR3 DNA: TGTGCCAGCAGCGCTTGGTGGAGCTCCTATAATTCACCCCTCCACTTT
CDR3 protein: CASSAWWSSYNSPLHF

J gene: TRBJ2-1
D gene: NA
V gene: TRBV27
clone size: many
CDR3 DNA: TGTGCCAGCGGCCCCTTCAGGGAGCGGAATGAGCAGTTCTTC
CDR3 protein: CASGPFRERNEQFF

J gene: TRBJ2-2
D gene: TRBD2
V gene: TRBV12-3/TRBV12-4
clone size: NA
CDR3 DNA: TGTGCCAGCAGTGGACTAGCGGGGCCCATGGGCGGGGAGCTGTTTTTT
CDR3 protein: CASSGLAGPMGGELFF

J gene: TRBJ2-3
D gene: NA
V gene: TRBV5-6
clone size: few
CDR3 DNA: TGTGCCAGCAGCTTGGACTACATACTTGACAGCACAGATACGCAGTATTTT
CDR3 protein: CASSLDYILDSTDTQYF

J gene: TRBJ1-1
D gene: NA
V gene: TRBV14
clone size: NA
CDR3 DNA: TGTGCCAGCAGCCAAGATTTCGACCTAATCAGCCCTGAAGCTTTCTTT
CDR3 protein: CASSQDFDLISPEAFF

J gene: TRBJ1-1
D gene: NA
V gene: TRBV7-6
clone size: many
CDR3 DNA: TGTGCCAGCAGCGCCGCGACGGGCCCGGGAGCTTTCTTT
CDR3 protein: CASSAATGPGAFF

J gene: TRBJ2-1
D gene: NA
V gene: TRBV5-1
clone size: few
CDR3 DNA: TGCGCCAGCAGCTCTCTCGACAGGTACGATCCCCTCGGTTACAATGAGCAGTTCTTC
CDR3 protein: CASSSLDRYDPLGYNEQFF

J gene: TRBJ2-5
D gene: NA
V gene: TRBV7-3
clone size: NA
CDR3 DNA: TGTGCCAGCAGCGAAACATGGGCTCAAGAGACCCAGTACTTC
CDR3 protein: CASSETWAQETQYF

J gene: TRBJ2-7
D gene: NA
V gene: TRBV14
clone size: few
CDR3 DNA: TGTGCCAGCAGCCAAGAATGGGGAATGGGGGAGCAGTACTTC
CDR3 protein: CASSQEWGMGEQYF

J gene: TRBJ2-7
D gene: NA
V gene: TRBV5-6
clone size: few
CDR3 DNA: TGTGCCAGCAGCTCCGGGACCGATACCTACGAGCAGTACTTC
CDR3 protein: CASSSGTDTYEQYF

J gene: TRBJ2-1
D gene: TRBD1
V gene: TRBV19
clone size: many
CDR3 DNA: TGTGCCAGTAGTATAGTTAAGGGGGCGGTCAATGAGCAGTTCTTC
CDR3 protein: CASSIVKGAVNEQFF

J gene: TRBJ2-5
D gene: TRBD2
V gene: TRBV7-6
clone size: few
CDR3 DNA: TGTGCCAGCAGCTCCGGGACTAGCGGGGGGGCCCGGGAAGAGACCCAGTACTTC
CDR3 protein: CASSSGTSGGAREETQYF

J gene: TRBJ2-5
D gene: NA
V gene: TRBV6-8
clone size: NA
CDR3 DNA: TGTGCCACCTGGGCCTTGTACCGTCCGGGCCAGTACTTC
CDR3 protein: CATWALYRPGQYF

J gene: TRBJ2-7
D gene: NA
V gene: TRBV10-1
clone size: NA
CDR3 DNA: TGCGCCAGCAGTGGGGAGACAGTCTACGAGCAGTACTTC
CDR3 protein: CASSGETVYEQYF

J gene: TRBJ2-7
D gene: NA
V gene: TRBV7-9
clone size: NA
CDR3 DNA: TGTGCCAGCAGCCCCAGGGACCTCTACGAGCAGTACTTC
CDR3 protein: CASSPRDLYEQYF

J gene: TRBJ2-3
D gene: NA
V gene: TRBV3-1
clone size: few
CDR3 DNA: TGTGCCAGCAGCCAAGATCGGCGAGCGCTCACAGATACGCAGTATTTT
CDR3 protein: CASSQDRRALTDTQYF

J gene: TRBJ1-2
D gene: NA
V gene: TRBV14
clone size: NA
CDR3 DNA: TGTGCCAGCAGCGGGGACTTCTATGGCTACACCTTC
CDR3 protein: CASSGDFYGYTF

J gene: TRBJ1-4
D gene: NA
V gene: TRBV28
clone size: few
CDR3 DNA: TGTGCCAGCAGTTTATTAGCCCGGAATGAAAAACTGTTTTTT
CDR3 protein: CASSLLARNEKLFF

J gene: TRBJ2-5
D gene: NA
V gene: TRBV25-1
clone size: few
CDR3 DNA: TGTGCCAGCAGTGAATTCGTGGCGGCCCAAGAGACCCAGTACTTC
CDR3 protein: CASSEFVAAQETQYF

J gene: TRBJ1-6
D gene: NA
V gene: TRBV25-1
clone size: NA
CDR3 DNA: TGTGCCAGCAGTGAATATGCAGGCAGTAGTTCACCCCTCCACTTT
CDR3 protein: CASSEYAGSSSPLHF

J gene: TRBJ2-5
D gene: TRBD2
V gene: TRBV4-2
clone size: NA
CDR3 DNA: TGTGCCAGCAGCCAGGAGGGGAGACTAGCGGGGTCAGAGACCCAGTACTTC
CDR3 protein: CASSQEGRLAGSETQYF

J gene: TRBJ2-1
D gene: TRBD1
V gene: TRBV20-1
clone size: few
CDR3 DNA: TGCAGTGCTAGCTTCCCGGGACAGGGGATTTACAATGAGCAGTTCTTC
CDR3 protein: CSASFPGQGIYNEQFF

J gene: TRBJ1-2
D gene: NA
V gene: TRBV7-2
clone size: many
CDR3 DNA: TGTGCCAGCAGCTTAGGACAGGTCGCTAACTATGGCTACACCTTC
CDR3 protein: CASSLGQVANYGYTF

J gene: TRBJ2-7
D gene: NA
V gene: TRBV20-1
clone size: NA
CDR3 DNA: TGCAGCGGAGCAGGGGACGAGCAGTACTTC
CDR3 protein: CSGAGDEQYF

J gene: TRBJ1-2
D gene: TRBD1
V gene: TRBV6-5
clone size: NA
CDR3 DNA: TGTGCCAGCAGTTCACAGGGGGGCTATGGCTACACCTTC
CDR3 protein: CASSSQGGYGYTF

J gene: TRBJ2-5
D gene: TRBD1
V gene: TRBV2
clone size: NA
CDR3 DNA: TGTGCCTTTGCGGAGACAGGGGAAGAGACCCAGTACTTC
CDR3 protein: CAFAETGEETQYF

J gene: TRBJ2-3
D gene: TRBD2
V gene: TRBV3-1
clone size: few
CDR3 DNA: TGTGCCAGCAGCCTACCGGGACTAGCGGGAAAAGATACGCAGTATTTT
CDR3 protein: CASSLPGLAGKDTQYF

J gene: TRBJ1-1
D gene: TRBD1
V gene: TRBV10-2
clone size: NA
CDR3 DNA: TGCGCCAGCAGCCAGACAGGGTGGGGAACTGAAGCTTTCTTT
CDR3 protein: CASSQTGWGTEAFF

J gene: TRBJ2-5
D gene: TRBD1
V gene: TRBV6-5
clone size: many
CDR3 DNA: TGTGCCAGCAGTTACTTACCGGGACAGTACCGCCTTGAGACCCAGTACTTC
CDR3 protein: CASSYLPGQYRLETQYF